Presented here are 8 T cell receptor beta chains from one specimen sequenced in a study of cytomegalovirus exposure and HLA in healthy donors. Amplification used 60 Vbeta primers and 13 Jbeta primers. This table comes from immunoSEQ multiplex PCR, and its TCRdb copy is limited to in-frame clones, with some not included. The repertoire has about 97,000 clones, roughly 76% of them found once; the top ten carry 3.5% to 5%. The sequenced material came from PBMCs. The receptors shown here come from a man aged 40-50 years in good health and CMV-seronegative.

This clone was seen a handful of times. The rearrangement uses TRBV6-6 and TRBJ2-7, with a tentative D call TRBD1 (7 bases). CDR3 length: 13 amino acids. Trimming stripped 6 bases from V and 4 bases from J, with 13 bases between. Germline V gives CDR1 MNHNY, CDR2 SVGAGI (reference sequence). This chain's CDR3 is CASREGAAYEQYV. CDR3 DNA: TGTGCCAGCAGGGAGGGGGCGGCGTACGAGCAGTACGTC.

V gene TRBV25-1 combines with J gene TRBJ2-5; 7 bases align to TRBD2. The CDR3 has 13 amino acids. Germline-derived CDR1 and CDR2 are MGHDK and SYGVNS. With V trimmed by 6 bases and J by 1 base, 2 bases remained unmatched. In DNA form, the CDR3 reads TGTGCCAGCAGGCGGGGGACCCAAGAGACCCAGTACTTC. It codes for CASRRGTQETQYF.

The CDR3 region has the DNA TGTGCCAGCAGCTTAGGGACAACAAGTCACGAGCAGTACGTC. Translated: CASSLGTTSHEQYV. The chain links TRBV7-9 to TRBJ2-7; a weak D match, TRBD1 (5 bases). CDR3 length: 14 amino acids. Between the trimmed V and J ends, which lost 1 base and 5 bases, there was a span of 12 bases. Germline-derived CDR1 and CDR2 are SEHNR and FQNEAQ (reference sequence).

This clone came up once. The chain links TRBV6-5 to TRBJ1-2, with TRBD1 matching 7 bases. CDR3 size: 15 residues. V gave up 2 bases and J gave up 0 bases; unmatched junction bases: 3. In germline, CDR1 is MNHEY, CDR2 SVGAGI. Written as DNA, the CDR3 is TGTGCCAGCAGTTACAGGCAGGGGGCTAACTATGGCTACACCTTC. It codes for CASSYRQGANYGYTF.

This clone was counted only a few times. V and J are TRBV11-2 and TRBJ1-2; no reliable D call. Germline CDR1 SGHAT, CDR2 FQNNGV. The CDR3 sequence is 15 residues long. V lost 0 bases and J 3 bases, leaving 11 bases between the germline ends. CDR3 amino acids: CASSLEAGLYYGYTF. CDR3 nucleotide sequence: TGTGCCAGCAGCTTAGAGGCAGGCCTTTACTATGGCTACACCTTC.

This clone has just a few counts. This rearrangement joins TRBV10-3 to TRBJ1-3, with D possibly being TRBD1 (5 bases). V dropped 9 bases and J dropped 10 bases, with 22 bases sitting between them. CDR1 ENHRY and CDR2 SYGVKD come from the germline V gene. CDR3 length: 14 residues. The CDR3 sequence is CAITGTAQEGTIYF. The CDR3 nucleotides are TGTGCCATTACGGGGACTGCCCAAGAAGGGACCATATATTTT.

CDR3 coding DNA: TGTGCCACCAGCAGACTACAGGGACAAGAGACCCAGTACTTC. It encodes CATSRLQGQETQYF. V and J are TRBV15 and TRBJ2-5; tentative D call: TRBD1 (6 bases). The germline gives CDR1 LNHNV, CDR2 YYDKDF (reference sequence). V was trimmed by 2 bases and J by 2 bases, leaving 9 bases between them. The CDR3 length is 14 residues.

This clone has more than one count but fewer than ten. DNA of the CDR3: TGTGCCAGCAGTGAAGAAACAGCTACCTATGGCTACACCTTC. Its translation: CASSEETATYGYTF. The chain is built from TRBV6-1 and TRBJ1-2; D gene ambiguous. V gave up 1 base and J gave up 4 bases, with 10 bases separating them. This CDR3 comprises 14 residues. Germline CDR1 MNHNS, CDR2 SASEGT.